Following are 7 T cell receptor beta chains from one sample sequenced in a study of blood T cell repertoires in COVID-19. Some clones are missing from TCRdb's copy, which holds only in-frame ones; the method was immunoSEQ multiplex PCR. The data contain roughly 350,000 clones, around 87% of them singletons. The sequencing input was peripheral blood. The receptors here all came from a woman in her fifties or sixties with active or convalescent COVID-19.

V gene TRBV9 combines with J gene TRBJ2-1; 12 nucleotides line up with TRBD1. This CDR3 spans 18 amino acids. Germline values: CDR1 SGDLS, CDR2 YYNGEE. The V and J ends lost 4 bases and 1 base, in that order; junction bases with no gene match: 9. The CDR3: CASSFLPGQGASYNEQFF. CDR3 nucleotides: TGTGCCAGCAGCTTTCTACCGGGACAGGGGGCATCCTACAATGAGCAGTTCTTC.

V usage is TRBV6-2 or TRBV6-3 and J usage is TRBJ1-1, with 8 positions matching TRBD1. The germline V gene encodes CDR1 MNHEY and CDR2 SVGEGT. CDR3 length: 15 residues. Germline trimming cut 4 bases from V and 1 base from J; bases unmatched to any gene: 5. CDR3 in DNA: TGTGCCAGCAGTTCAGCCGGGACAGGGAACACTGAAGCTTTCTTT. Its protein is CASSSAGTGNTEAFF.

Here the CDR3 DNA reads TGTGCCAGCAGCGCTACTAGCGGGGGCTCCTACAATGAGCAGTTCTTC. It specifies CASSATSGGSYNEQFF. The J gene is TRBJ2-1, the V gene TRBV7-2; 11 bases are shared with TRBD2. The germline CDR1 and CDR2 sequences are SGHTA and FQGNSA. The CDR3 length is 16 residues. The V and J ends lost 5 bases and 0 bases, in that order; junction bases with no gene match: 3.

This rearrangement joins TRBV27 to TRBJ2-7; TRBD1 aligns across 8 bases. In germline, CDR1 is MNHEY, CDR2 SMNVEV (reference sequence). Losses at the gene ends were 5 bases for V and 3 bases for J; bases not matched to a gene: 6. This CDR3 is 14 amino acids long. DNA for the CDR3: TGTGCCAGCAGTCCCCGGACAGGGAGCTACGAGCAGTACTTC. It yields the protein CASSPRTGSYEQYF.

The chain combines TRBV9 with TRBJ1-1; TRBD1 aligns across 11 bases. Trimming took 3 bases from V and 8 from J; bases not matched to a gene: 9. Germline CDR1 SGDLS, CDR2 YYNGEE. The CDR3 has 15 residues. The CDR3 here is CASSAVGQGASEAFF. The DNA for the CDR3 is TGTGCCAGCAGCGCAGTCGGACAGGGGGCTTCGGAAGCTTTCTTT.

The sample holds one count of this clone. This sequence joins TRBV30 and TRBJ2-1; TRBD2 agrees at 10 bases. The V gene end was trimmed by 4 bases and the J gene end by 4 bases; junction bases not matched to a gene: 7. CDR3 length: 15 amino acids. Germline CDR1 is GTSNPN and CDR2 is SVGIG (reference sequence). The CDR3 DNA reads as TGTGCCTGGACTACTAGCGGGGTTTTATACAATGAGCAGTTCTTC. Translation gives CAWTTSGVLYNEQFF.

This chain uses TRBV6-2 or TRBV6-3 with TRBJ2-7; 7 bases match TRBD1. The germline CDR1 and CDR2 sequences are MNHEY and SVGEGT. The V and J ends lost 5 bases and 0 bases, in that order; junction bases with no gene match: 4. This CDR3 comprises 14 residues. CDR3 in DNA: TGTGCCAGCAGTGCCTGGACAGGCTCCTACGAGCAGTACTTC. This translates into CASSAWTGSYEQYF.